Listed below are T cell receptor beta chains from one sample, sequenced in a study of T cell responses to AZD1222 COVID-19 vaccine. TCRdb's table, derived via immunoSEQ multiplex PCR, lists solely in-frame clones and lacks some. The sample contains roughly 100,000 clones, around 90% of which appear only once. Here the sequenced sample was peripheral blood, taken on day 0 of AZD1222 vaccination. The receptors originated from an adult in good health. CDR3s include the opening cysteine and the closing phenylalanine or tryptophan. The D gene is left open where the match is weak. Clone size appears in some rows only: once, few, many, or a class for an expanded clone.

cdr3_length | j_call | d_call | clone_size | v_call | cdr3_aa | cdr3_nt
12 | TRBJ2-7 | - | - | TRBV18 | CASSPGVNEQYF | TGTGCCAGCTCACCAGGGGTAAACGAGCAGTACTTC
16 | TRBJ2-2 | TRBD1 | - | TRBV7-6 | CASSLRQGSNTGELFF | TGTGCCAGCAGCTTAAGACAGGGGTCGAACACCGGGGAGCTGTTTTTT
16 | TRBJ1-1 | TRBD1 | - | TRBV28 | CASSPHPGQGRTEAFF | TGTGCCAGCAGTCCCCACCCTGGACAGGGTCGGACTGAAGCTTTCTTT
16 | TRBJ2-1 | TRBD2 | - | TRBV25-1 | CASSETSGVSYNEQFF | TGTGCCAGCAGTGAAACTAGCGGGGTTTCCTACAATGAGCAGTTCTTC
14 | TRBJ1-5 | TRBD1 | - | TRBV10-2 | CASNGGQGERLQHF | TGCGCCAGCAATGGTGGCCAGGGGGAACGGCTCCAGCATTTT
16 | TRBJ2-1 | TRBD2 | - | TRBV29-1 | CSALLPAGRVTNEQFF | TGCAGCGCTCTACTTCCAGCGGGGAGGGTTACGAATGAGCAGTTCTTC
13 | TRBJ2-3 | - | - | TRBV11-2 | CASSFRATDTQYF | TGTGCCAGCAGCTTTAGGGCCACAGATACGCAGTATTTT
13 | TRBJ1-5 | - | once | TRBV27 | CASRQGYNTPQHF | TGTGCCAGCAGACAGGGCTACAATACGCCCCAGCATTTT
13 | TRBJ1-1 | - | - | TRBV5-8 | CASSLDTGSSAFF | TGTGCCAGCAGCTTGGATACGGGAAGTTCGGCTTTCTTT
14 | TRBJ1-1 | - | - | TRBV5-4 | CASSLDGRNTEAFF | TGTGCCAGCAGCTTGGACGGACGGAACACTGAAGCTTTCTTT
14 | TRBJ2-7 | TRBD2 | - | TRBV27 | CASSLIAGAYEQYF | TGTGCCAGCAGCCTAATAGCGGGAGCCTACGAGCAGTACTTC
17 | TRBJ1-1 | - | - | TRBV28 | CASSLISQGGGNTEAFF | TGTGCCAGCAGTTTAATATCGCAGGGAGGAGGGAACACTGAAGCTTTCTTT
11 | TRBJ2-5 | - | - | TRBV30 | CASNLQETQYF | TGTGCCTCCAATCTCCAAGAGACCCAGTACTTC
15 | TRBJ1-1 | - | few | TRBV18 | CASSLSFGQGTEAFF | TGTGCCAGCTCACTATCGTTCGGGCAGGGCACTGAAGCTTTCTTT
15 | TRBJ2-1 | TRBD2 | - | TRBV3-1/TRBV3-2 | CASSRGLAGDNEQFF | TGTGCCAGCAGCCGCGGACTAGCGGGAGACAATGAGCAGTTCTTC
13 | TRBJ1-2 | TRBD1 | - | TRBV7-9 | CASSPDRLYGYTF | TGTGCCAGCAGCCCGGACAGGCTCTATGGCTACACCTTC
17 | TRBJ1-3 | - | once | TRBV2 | CASSLLPGDLSGNTIYF | TGTGCCAGCAGTCTTCTCCCGGGAGACCTTTCTGGAAACACCATATATTTT
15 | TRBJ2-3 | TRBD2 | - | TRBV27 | CASSYAGGPTDTQYF | TGTGCCAGCAGTTATGCGGGAGGGCCTACAGATACGCAGTATTTT
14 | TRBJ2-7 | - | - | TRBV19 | CASSLRGDSYEQYF | TGTGCCAGTAGTTTACGCGGGGACTCCTACGAGCAGTACTTC
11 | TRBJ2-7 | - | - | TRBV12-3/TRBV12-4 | CASSFAAYQDF | TGTGCCAGCAGTTTTGCGGCTTACCAAGACTTC
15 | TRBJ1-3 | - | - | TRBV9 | CASSVGGGSGNTIYF | TGTGCCAGCAGCGTAGGTGGGGGTTCTGGAAACACCATATATTTT
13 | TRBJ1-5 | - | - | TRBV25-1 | CASSDTGKQPQHF | TGTGCCAGCAGTGACACAGGGAAGCAGCCCCAGCATTTT
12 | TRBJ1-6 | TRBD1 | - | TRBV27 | CASTQQGGTLHF | TGTGCCAGCACTCAACAGGGGGGCACCCTCCACTTT
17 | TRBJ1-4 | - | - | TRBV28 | CASSLSFLGGTNEKLFF | TGTGCCAGCAGCTTAAGTTTTCTAGGGGGGACTAATGAAAAACTGTTTTTT
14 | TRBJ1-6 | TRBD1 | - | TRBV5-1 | CASSSGTGGSPLHF | TGCGCCAGCAGCTCCGGGACAGGGGGATCACCCCTCCACTTT
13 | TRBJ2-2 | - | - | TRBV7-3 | CASSPGLTGELFF | TGTGCCAGCAGCCCAGGGTTGACCGGGGAGCTGTTTTTT
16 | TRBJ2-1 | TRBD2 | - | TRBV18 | CASSPSLRESFNEQFF | TGTGCCAGCTCACCAAGTTTGCGGGAGAGTTTTAATGAGCAGTTCTTC
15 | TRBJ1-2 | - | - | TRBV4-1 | CASSQAATGIEGYTF | TGCGCCAGCAGCCAGGCTGCGACAGGCATCGAGGGCTACACCTTC
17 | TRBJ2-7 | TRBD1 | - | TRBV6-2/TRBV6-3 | CASSYSAGGSNPYEQYF | TGTGCCAGCAGTTACTCGGCAGGGGGCTCAAACCCCTACGAGCAGTACTTC
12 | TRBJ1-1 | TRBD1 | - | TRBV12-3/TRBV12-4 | CASSLQGIGAFF | TGTGCCAGCAGCCTACAGGGGATTGGAGCTTTCTTT
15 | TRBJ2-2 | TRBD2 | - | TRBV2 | CASRTGLAGTGELFF | TGTGCCAGCAGGACGGGACTAGCAGGCACCGGGGAGCTGTTTTTT
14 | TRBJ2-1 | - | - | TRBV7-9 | CASLPGTLLNEQFF | TGTGCCAGTCTCCCAGGGACTCTGTTGAATGAGCAGTTCTTC
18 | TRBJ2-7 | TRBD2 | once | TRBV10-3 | CAISDPEGLAGVSYEQYF | TGTGCCATCAGTGACCCGGAGGGGCTAGCGGGGGTCTCCTACGAGCAGTACTTC
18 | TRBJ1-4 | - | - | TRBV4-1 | CASSQDVGTSTTNEKLFF | TGCGCCAGCAGCCAAGATGTTGGGACATCAACAACTAATGAAAAACTGTTTTTT
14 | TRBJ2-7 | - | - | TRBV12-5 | CASGLDHTFDEQYF | TGTGCTAGTGGTTTAGACCATACGTTCGACGAGCAGTACTTC
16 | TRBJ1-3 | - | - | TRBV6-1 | CASSASDRHSGNTIYF | TGTGCCAGCAGTGCTTCGGACAGACACTCTGGAAACACCATATATTTT
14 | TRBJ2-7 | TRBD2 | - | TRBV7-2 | CASSFPGGLAEQYF | TGTGCCAGCAGCTTCCCGGGGGGGTTAGCAGAGCAGTACTTC
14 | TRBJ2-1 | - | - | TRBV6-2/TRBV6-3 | CASRYSGIYNEQFF | TGTGCCAGCAGATACTCCGGGATTTACAATGAGCAGTTCTTC
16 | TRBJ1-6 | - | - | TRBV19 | CASSMGVTPTNSPLHF | TGTGCCAGTAGTATGGGGGTGACGCCGACAAATTCACCCCTCCACTTT
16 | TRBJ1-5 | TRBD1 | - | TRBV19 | CASNPGQGAGNQPQHF | TGTGCCAGTAACCCGGGACAGGGGGCCGGCAATCAGCCCCAGCATTTT
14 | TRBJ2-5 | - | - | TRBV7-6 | CASSPVRGKETQYF | TGTGCCAGCAGCCCAGTGCGGGGTAAAGAGACCCAGTACTTC
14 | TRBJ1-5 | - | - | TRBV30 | CAWSVLASNQPQHF | TGTGCCTGGAGTGTGTTAGCTAGCAATCAGCCCCAGCATTTT
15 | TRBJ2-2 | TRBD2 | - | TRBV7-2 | CASSTGLAGTGELFF | TGTGCCAGCAGCACTGGACTAGCGGGGACCGGGGAGCTGTTTTTT
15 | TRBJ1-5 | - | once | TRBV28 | CASSFRGRGNQPQHF | TGTGCCAGCAGTTTCCGGGGGCGCGGCAATCAGCCCCAGCATTTT
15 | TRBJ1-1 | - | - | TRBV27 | CASSLYSGRTTEAFF | TGTGCCAGCAGTTTATATTCTGGTAGGACCACTGAAGCTTTCTTT
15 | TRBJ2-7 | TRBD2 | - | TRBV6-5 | CASSYYASGSYEQYF | TGTGCCAGCAGTTACTATGCTAGCGGTTCCTACGAGCAGTACTTC
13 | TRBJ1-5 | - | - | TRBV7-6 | CASSLEVNQPQHF | TGTGCCAGCAGCTTAGAGGTCAATCAGCCCCAGCATTTT
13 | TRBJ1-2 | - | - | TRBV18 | CASSPQENYGYTF | TGTGCCAGCTCACCCCAGGAGAACTATGGCTACACCTTC
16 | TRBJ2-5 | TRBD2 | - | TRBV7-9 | CASSLAAGGPGGTQYF | TGTGCCAGCAGCTTAGCAGCGGGAGGGCCCGGGGGGACCCAGTACTTC
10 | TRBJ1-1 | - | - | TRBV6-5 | CASRYGEAFF | TGTGCCAGCAGGTACGGGGAAGCTTTCTTT
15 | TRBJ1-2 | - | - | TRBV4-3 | CASSHQSRGGGGYTF | TGCGCCAGCAGCCACCAAAGCCGGGGGGGAGGAGGCTACACCTTC
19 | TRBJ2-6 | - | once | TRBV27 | CASSLSFGGTISGANVLTF | TGTGCCAGCAGTTTATCGTTTGGCGGGACGATCTCTGGGGCCAACGTCCTGACTTTC
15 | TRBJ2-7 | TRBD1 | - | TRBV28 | CASSFIGTGAREQYF | TGTGCCAGCAGTTTTATAGGGACAGGGGCGCGGGAGCAGTACTTC
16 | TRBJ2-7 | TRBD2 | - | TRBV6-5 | CASSFSSGRDTYEQYF | TGTGCCAGCAGTTTTTCTAGCGGGAGGGATACCTACGAGCAGTACTTC